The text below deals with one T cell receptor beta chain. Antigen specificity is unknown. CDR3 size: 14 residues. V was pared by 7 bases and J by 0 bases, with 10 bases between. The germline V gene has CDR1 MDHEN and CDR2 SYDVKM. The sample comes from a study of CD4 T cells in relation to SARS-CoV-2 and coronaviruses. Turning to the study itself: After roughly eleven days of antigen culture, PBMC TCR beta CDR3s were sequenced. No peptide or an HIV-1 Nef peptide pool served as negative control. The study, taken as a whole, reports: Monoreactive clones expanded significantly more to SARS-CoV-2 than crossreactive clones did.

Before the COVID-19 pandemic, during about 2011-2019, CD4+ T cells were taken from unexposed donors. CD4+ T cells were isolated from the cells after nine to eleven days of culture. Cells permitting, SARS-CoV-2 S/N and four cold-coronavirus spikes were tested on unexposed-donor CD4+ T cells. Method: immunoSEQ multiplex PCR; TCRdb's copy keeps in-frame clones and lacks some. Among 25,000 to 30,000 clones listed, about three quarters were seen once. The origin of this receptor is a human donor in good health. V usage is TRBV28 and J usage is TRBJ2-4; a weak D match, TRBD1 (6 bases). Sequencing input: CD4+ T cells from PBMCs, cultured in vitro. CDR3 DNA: TGTGCCAGCACCCAGGGGCTAGCCAAAAACATTCAGTACTTC. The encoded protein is CASTQGLAKNIQYF.